Listed below are T cell receptor beta chains from one sample, sequenced in a study of CD8+ T cells in alopecia areata. Profiling relied on immunoSEQ multiplex PCR, and the TCRdb table lists in-frame clones only, not all of them. The data contain fewer than 100,000 clones, under 45% of them seen just once; the ten biggest clones take up around 0.8%. Sequenced material: CD4+ T cells sorted from blood. The receptors come from a human donor with alopecia areata. The CDR3 runs from the conserved cysteine through the conserved F or W. A D gene is named only where the DNA matches it firmly. Not every row has a clone size; where given, it reads once, few, many or a size class.

clone_size: NA
v_call: TRBV6-5
j_call: TRBJ2-5
d_call: TRBD1
cdr3_length: 14
cdr3_aa: CASSPRTGQETQYF
cdr3_nt: TGTGCCAGCAGCCCAAGGACAGGCCAAGAGACCCAGTACTTC

clone_size: NA
v_call: TRBV29-1
j_call: TRBJ2-7
d_call: NA
cdr3_length: 12
cdr3_aa: CSVEVKNYEQYF
cdr3_nt: TGCAGCGTTGAGGTAAAAAATTACGAGCAGTACTTC

clone_size: NA
v_call: TRBV29-1
j_call: TRBJ2-1
d_call: TRBD2
cdr3_length: 15
cdr3_aa: CSVEDQDSGGARQFF
cdr3_nt: TGCAGCGTTGAAGATCAGGATAGCGGGGGGGCCCGGCAGTTCTTC

clone_size: NA
v_call: TRBV4-1
j_call: TRBJ1-1
d_call: NA
cdr3_length: 14
cdr3_aa: CASSQPQRGTEAFF
cdr3_nt: TGCGCCAGCAGCCAACCTCAGCGGGGGACTGAAGCTTTCTTT

clone_size: few
v_call: TRBV6-5
j_call: TRBJ2-5
d_call: NA
cdr3_length: 15
cdr3_aa: CASSQTAGNQETQYF
cdr3_nt: TGTGCCAGCAGTCAGACGGCAGGGAACCAAGAGACCCAGTACTTC

clone_size: NA
v_call: TRBV28
j_call: TRBJ2-7
d_call: NA
cdr3_length: 12
cdr3_aa: CASSLSYYEQYF
cdr3_nt: TGTGCCAGCAGTTTATCGTACTACGAGCAGTACTTC

clone_size: few
v_call: TRBV7-2
j_call: TRBJ2-7
d_call: NA
cdr3_length: 12
cdr3_aa: CASSLARYEQYF
cdr3_nt: TGTGCCAGCAGCTTAGCCAGATACGAGCAGTACTTC

clone_size: NA
v_call: TRBV29-1
j_call: TRBJ2-7
d_call: TRBD1
cdr3_length: 14
cdr3_aa: CSVGGDRLMYEQYF
cdr3_nt: TGCAGCGTGGGCGGGGACAGGCTAATGTACGAGCAGTACTTC

clone_size: NA
v_call: TRBV27
j_call: TRBJ2-1
d_call: NA
cdr3_length: 21
cdr3_aa: CASSFWVSRRDGLLVHDEQFF
cdr3_nt: TGTGCCAGCAGTTTTTGGGTTTCGCGGAGGGACGGGTTGTTGGTCCACGATGAGCAGTTCTTC

clone_size: few
v_call: TRBV7-9
j_call: TRBJ2-1
d_call: NA
cdr3_length: 13
cdr3_aa: CASNQDRYNEQFF
cdr3_nt: TGTGCCAGCAACCAGGACAGATACAATGAGCAGTTCTTC

clone_size: once
v_call: TRBV5-1
j_call: TRBJ2-7
d_call: NA
cdr3_length: 17
cdr3_aa: CASSLEVWRQGYYEQYF
cdr3_nt: TGCGCCAGCAGCTTGGAGGTTTGGCGGCAGGGCTACTACGAGCAGTACTTC

clone_size: NA
v_call: TRBV30
j_call: TRBJ2-7
d_call: NA
cdr3_length: 14
cdr3_aa: CAWSGTPGSYEQYF
cdr3_nt: TGTGCCTGGTCCGGGACACCTGGCTCCTACGAGCAGTACTTC

clone_size: NA
v_call: TRBV21-1
j_call: TRBJ1-5
d_call: NA
cdr3_length: 18
cdr3_aa: CASSTSRGSGYSNQPQHF
cdr3_nt: TGTGCCAGCAGCACGTCCAGGGGGAGCGGTTATAGCAATCAGCCCCAGCATTTT

clone_size: NA
v_call: TRBV11-2
j_call: TRBJ1-1
d_call: NA
cdr3_length: 13
cdr3_aa: CASSLEGGTEAFF
cdr3_nt: TGTGCCAGCAGCTTAGAGGGGGGGACTGAAGCTTTCTTT

clone_size: once
v_call: TRBV29-1
j_call: TRBJ2-5
d_call: NA
cdr3_length: 11
cdr3_aa: CSVHREKTQYF
cdr3_nt: TGCAGCGTTCACCGGGAGAAGACCCAGTACTTC

clone_size: few
v_call: TRBV29-1
j_call: TRBJ2-3
d_call: NA
cdr3_length: 12
cdr3_aa: CSVEGVSDTQYF
cdr3_nt: TGCAGCGTTGAAGGAGTTAGCGATACGCAGTATTTT

clone_size: NA
v_call: TRBV9
j_call: TRBJ1-5
d_call: NA
cdr3_length: 15
cdr3_aa: CASSVDAGSGQPQHF
cdr3_nt: TGTGCCAGCAGCGTCGATGCAGGGTCGGGACAGCCCCAGCATTTT

clone_size: NA
v_call: TRBV5-6
j_call: TRBJ2-5
d_call: NA
cdr3_length: 13
cdr3_aa: CASSEDSQGTQYF
cdr3_nt: TGTGCCAGCAGCGAGGACAGCCAGGGGACCCAGTACTTC

clone_size: NA
v_call: TRBV29-1
j_call: TRBJ2-7
d_call: TRBD2
cdr3_length: 11
cdr3_aa: CSAGGAYEQYF
cdr3_nt: TGCAGCGCTGGGGGGGCCTACGAGCAGTACTTC

clone_size: NA
v_call: TRBV11-2
j_call: TRBJ2-7
d_call: NA
cdr3_length: 11
cdr3_aa: CASSHNYEQYF
cdr3_nt: TGTGCCAGCAGCCACAACTACGAGCAGTACTTC

clone_size: NA
v_call: TRBV29-1
j_call: TRBJ2-5
d_call: NA
cdr3_length: 10
cdr3_aa: CSVARETQYF
cdr3_nt: TGCAGCGTTGCGAGGGAGACCCAGTACTTC

clone_size: NA
v_call: TRBV19
j_call: TRBJ2-3
d_call: NA
cdr3_length: 11
cdr3_aa: CASSIADTQYF
cdr3_nt: TGTGCCAGTAGTATCGCAGATACGCAGTATTTT

clone_size: NA
v_call: TRBV4-3
j_call: TRBJ2-3
d_call: NA
cdr3_length: 17
cdr3_aa: CASSQDSGRRGTDTQYF
cdr3_nt: TGCGCCAGCAGCCAAGATTCAGGAAGAAGGGGCACAGATACGCAGTATTTT

clone_size: NA
v_call: TRBV30
j_call: TRBJ1-1
d_call: TRBD1
cdr3_length: 12
cdr3_aa: CAWGQVNTEAFF
cdr3_nt: TGTGCCTGGGGACAGGTGAACACTGAAGCTTTCTTT

clone_size: NA
v_call: TRBV11-2
j_call: TRBJ2-3
d_call: NA
cdr3_length: 14
cdr3_aa: CASSPISLADTQYF
cdr3_nt: TGTGCCAGCAGCCCAATAAGTCTGGCAGATACGCAGTATTTT

clone_size: few
v_call: TRBV29-1
j_call: TRBJ2-2
d_call: NA
cdr3_length: 13
cdr3_aa: CSAVDTYTGELFF
cdr3_nt: TGCAGCGCCGTGGACACCTACACCGGGGAGCTGTTTTTT

clone_size: NA
v_call: TRBV30
j_call: TRBJ2-1
d_call: NA
cdr3_length: 15
cdr3_aa: CAWSVSTSSYNEQFF
cdr3_nt: TGTGCCTGGAGTGTCTCGACTAGCTCCTACAATGAGCAGTTCTTC

clone_size: NA
v_call: TRBV11-2
j_call: TRBJ2-2
d_call: NA
cdr3_length: 14
cdr3_aa: CASSGSVVTGELFF
cdr3_nt: TGTGCCAGCAGCGGGTCGGTGGTCACCGGGGAGCTGTTTTTT

clone_size: NA
v_call: TRBV21-1
j_call: TRBJ2-4
d_call: NA
cdr3_length: 14
cdr3_aa: CASSQGRQQNIQYF
cdr3_nt: TGTGCCAGCAGCCAAGGGCGACAGCAAAACATTCAGTACTTC

clone_size: few
v_call: TRBV29-1
j_call: TRBJ2-5
d_call: NA
cdr3_length: 11
cdr3_aa: CSVEGVETQYF
cdr3_nt: TGCAGCGTTGAAGGCGTTGAGACCCAGTACTTC

clone_size: NA
v_call: TRBV5-6
j_call: TRBJ2-7
d_call: NA
cdr3_length: 14
cdr3_aa: CASTVGNAIYEQYF
cdr3_nt: TGTGCCAGCACCGTTGGGAACGCTATATACGAGCAGTACTTC

clone_size: NA
v_call: TRBV7-9
j_call: TRBJ2-1
d_call: TRBD1
cdr3_length: 15
cdr3_aa: CASSLGGTVYNEQFF
cdr3_nt: TGTGCCAGCAGCTTAGGGGGGACAGTCTACAATGAGCAGTTCTTC

clone_size: NA
v_call: TRBV5-6
j_call: TRBJ2-1
d_call: TRBD2
cdr3_length: 14
cdr3_aa: CASRTSGTYNEQFF
cdr3_nt: TGTGCCAGCAGGACTAGCGGGACTTACAATGAGCAGTTCTTC

clone_size: NA
v_call: TRBV23-1
j_call: TRBJ2-2
d_call: NA
cdr3_length: 16
cdr3_aa: CASSQKQPLNTGELFF
cdr3_nt: TGCGCCAGCAGTCAAAAACAGCCCCTGAACACCGGGGAGCTGTTTTTT

clone_size: NA
v_call: TRBV30
j_call: TRBJ2-1
d_call: TRBD2
cdr3_length: 15
cdr3_aa: CAWSETSVGDNEQFF
cdr3_nt: TGTGCCTGGAGTGAAACTAGCGTGGGGGACAATGAGCAGTTCTTC

clone_size: NA
v_call: TRBV30
j_call: TRBJ1-2
d_call: NA
cdr3_length: 13
cdr3_aa: CAHSRRGTYGYTF
cdr3_nt: TGTGCCCACTCCCGAAGGGGTACCTATGGCTACACCTTC

clone_size: NA
v_call: TRBV5-1
j_call: TRBJ2-7
d_call: NA
cdr3_length: 14
cdr3_aa: CASSPVQGGYEQYF
cdr3_nt: TGCGCCAGCAGCCCGGTCCAGGGCGGCTACGAGCAGTACTTC

clone_size: NA
v_call: TRBV30
j_call: TRBJ2-5
d_call: NA
cdr3_length: 13
cdr3_aa: CAWNRGAEETQYF
cdr3_nt: TGTGCCTGGAACCGGGGGGCGGAAGAGACCCAGTACTTC

clone_size: few
v_call: TRBV18
j_call: TRBJ2-1
d_call: TRBD1
cdr3_length: 11
cdr3_aa: CASSQDRVQFF
cdr3_nt: TGTGCCAGCTCACAGGACAGGGTCCAGTTCTTC

clone_size: NA
v_call: TRBV18
j_call: TRBJ2-7
d_call: TRBD1
cdr3_length: 14
cdr3_aa: CASSPTGTGNEQYF
cdr3_nt: TGTGCCAGCTCACCAACCGGGACAGGCAACGAGCAGTACTTC

clone_size: few
v_call: TRBV7-2
j_call: TRBJ2-2
d_call: NA
cdr3_length: 14
cdr3_aa: CASSQGRDTGELFF
cdr3_nt: TGTGCCAGCAGCCAAGGGCGGGACACCGGGGAGCTGTTTTTT

clone_size: few
v_call: TRBV19
j_call: TRBJ1-2
d_call: TRBD1
cdr3_length: 13
cdr3_aa: CASTRDRSTGYTF
cdr3_nt: TGTGCCAGTACTCGGGACAGGTCTACGGGCTACACCTTC

clone_size: NA
v_call: TRBV7-2
j_call: TRBJ1-2
d_call: NA
cdr3_length: 13
cdr3_aa: CASSLAPYGGYTF
cdr3_nt: TGTGCCAGCAGCTTAGCTCCATATGGCGGCTACACCTTC

clone_size: few
v_call: TRBV9
j_call: TRBJ1-1
d_call: NA
cdr3_length: 13
cdr3_aa: CASSVLAGTEAFF
cdr3_nt: TGTGCCAGCAGCGTCCTAGCGGGGACTGAAGCTTTCTTT

clone_size: few
v_call: TRBV29-1
j_call: TRBJ2-5
d_call: NA
cdr3_length: 12
cdr3_aa: CSCGRSQETQYF
cdr3_nt: TGCAGCTGCGGACGGAGTCAAGAGACCCAGTACTTC

clone_size: few
v_call: TRBV29-1
j_call: TRBJ2-7
d_call: TRBD2
cdr3_length: 12
cdr3_aa: CSARSGSYEQYF
cdr3_nt: TGCAGCGCCCGTAGCGGGAGCTACGAGCAGTACTTC

clone_size: NA
v_call: TRBV7-9
j_call: TRBJ2-7
d_call: TRBD1
cdr3_length: 14
cdr3_aa: CASSLTGSSYEQYF
cdr3_nt: TGTGCCAGCAGCCTGACAGGGAGCTCCTACGAGCAGTACTTC

clone_size: few
v_call: TRBV5-1
j_call: TRBJ2-7
d_call: NA
cdr3_length: 15
cdr3_aa: CASSLEGRVGYEQYF
cdr3_nt: TGCGCCAGCAGCTTGGAGGGCAGGGTCGGCTACGAGCAGTACTTC

clone_size: few
v_call: TRBV29-1
j_call: TRBJ2-1
d_call: TRBD2
cdr3_length: 18
cdr3_aa: CSVSLLYSTGTSGIEQFF
cdr3_nt: TGCAGCGTTAGCCTGCTTTATTCCACCGGGACTAGCGGGATTGAGCAGTTCTTC

clone_size: once
v_call: TRBV2
j_call: TRBJ2-1
d_call: NA
cdr3_length: 11
cdr3_aa: CASAPYNEQFF
cdr3_nt: TGTGCCAGCGCCCCCTACAATGAGCAGTTCTTC

clone_size: NA
v_call: TRBV29-1
j_call: TRBJ2-3
d_call: NA
cdr3_length: 14
cdr3_aa: CSVDLRLATDTQYF
cdr3_nt: TGCAGCGTTGACTTGAGGTTGGCGACAGATACGCAGTATTTT

clone_size: NA
v_call: TRBV30
j_call: TRBJ2-1
d_call: TRBD2
cdr3_length: 18
cdr3_aa: CAWSVRLAGATFYNEQFF
cdr3_nt: TGTGCCTGGAGTGTACGGCTAGCGGGGGCGACCTTTTACAATGAGCAGTTCTTC

clone_size: few
v_call: TRBV7-9
j_call: TRBJ1-2
d_call: NA
cdr3_length: 12
cdr3_aa: CASSQTAYGYTF
cdr3_nt: TGTGCCAGCAGTCAGACAGCCTATGGCTACACCTTC

clone_size: few
v_call: TRBV29-1
j_call: TRBJ1-1
d_call: NA
cdr3_length: 14
cdr3_aa: CSVEDVKGSREAFF
cdr3_nt: TGCAGCGTTGAAGATGTGAAAGGGAGTCGGGAAGCTTTCTTT

clone_size: NA
v_call: TRBV29-1
j_call: TRBJ2-5
d_call: NA
cdr3_length: 13
cdr3_aa: CSVGDRIQETQYF
cdr3_nt: TGCAGCGTTGGCGACAGAATTCAAGAGACCCAGTACTTC

clone_size: few
v_call: TRBV29-1
j_call: TRBJ2-5
d_call: TRBD1
cdr3_length: 12
cdr3_aa: CSVRTGEETQYF
cdr3_nt: TGCAGCGTCCGGACAGGAGAAGAGACCCAGTACTTC

clone_size: few
v_call: TRBV18
j_call: TRBJ2-4
d_call: TRBD1
cdr3_length: 14
cdr3_aa: CASSPGTAPGQQYF
cdr3_nt: TGTGCCAGCTCACCAGGGACAGCGCCGGGACAACAGTACTTC

clone_size: NA
v_call: TRBV29-1
j_call: TRBJ2-1
d_call: TRBD2
cdr3_length: 13
cdr3_aa: CSVERLALDEQFF
cdr3_nt: TGCAGCGTTGAACGACTAGCACTAGATGAGCAGTTCTTC